The rows below give T cell receptor beta chains drawn from one sample of a study of chemoradiotherapy in HPV16-positive cancers. Profiling relied on immunoSEQ multiplex PCR, and the TCRdb table lists in-frame clones only, not all of them. Found here are approximately 6,000 clones, about 90% of them singletons; the top ten hold over 20%. This material consisted of blood, taken from a patient who underwent chemoradiotherapy. The receptors here all came from a human donor with HPV-associated anogenital cancer. Both conserved end residues are part of each CDR3. Each record gives: clone size, D gene, CDR3 length, V gene, J gene, CDR3 DNA, CDR3 protein. The D gene is left open where the match is weak. Expanded clones are given a class, and other clones once, few, many or no size at all.

clone size: NA; D gene: NA; CDR3 length: 13; V gene: TRBV5-4; J gene: TRBJ2-5; CDR3 DNA: TGTGCCAGCAGCCGACAGCTTCAAGAGACCCAGTACTTC; CDR3 protein: CASSRQLQETQYF
clone size: NA; D gene: TRBD1; CDR3 length: 15; V gene: TRBV5-8; J gene: TRBJ2-1; CDR3 DNA: TGTGCCGGTGAATCCGGGACAGGGGAATACAATGAGCAGTTCTTC; CDR3 protein: CAGESGTGEYNEQFF
clone size: NA; D gene: NA; CDR3 length: 14; V gene: TRBV5-6; J gene: TRBJ2-7; CDR3 DNA: TGTGCCAGCAGCTTGGGCAGCTCAACCTACGAGCAGTACTTC; CDR3 protein: CASSLGSSTYEQYF
clone size: NA; D gene: TRBD1; CDR3 length: 14; V gene: TRBV5-8; J gene: TRBJ1-2; CDR3 DNA: TGTGCCAGCAGCTTGAGCCAGGGGGGTATCAGTTACACCTTC; CDR3 protein: CASSLSQGGISYTF
clone size: NA; D gene: NA; CDR3 length: 14; V gene: TRBV27; J gene: TRBJ2-3; CDR3 DNA: TGTGCCAGCAGTTTTTCCGGTTTAACAGATACGCAGTATTTT; CDR3 protein: CASSFSGLTDTQYF
clone size: NA; D gene: NA; CDR3 length: 12; V gene: TRBV5-1; J gene: TRBJ2-7; CDR3 DNA: TGCGCCAGTAGGGACACTTACTACGAGCAGTACTTC; CDR3 protein: CASRDTYYEQYF
clone size: NA; D gene: NA; CDR3 length: 15; V gene: TRBV10-1; J gene: TRBJ2-4; CDR3 DNA: TGCGCCAGCAACCTCGAGGAAGAGGCCAAAAACATTCAGTACTTC; CDR3 protein: CASNLEEEAKNIQYF
clone size: NA; D gene: NA; CDR3 length: 16; V gene: TRBV28; J gene: TRBJ2-7; CDR3 DNA: TGTGCCAGCAATTCTCGGGATTCCGATACATACTACGAGCAGTACTTC; CDR3 protein: CASNSRDSDTYYEQYF
clone size: NA; D gene: TRBD2; CDR3 length: 18; V gene: TRBV6-1; J gene: TRBJ2-7; CDR3 DNA: TGTGCCAGCAGTGAATGGACTAGCGAGATCTCGAGCTCCTACGAGCAGTACTTC; CDR3 protein: CASSEWTSEISSSYEQYF
clone size: NA; D gene: NA; CDR3 length: 14; V gene: TRBV10-3; J gene: TRBJ1-2; CDR3 DNA: TGTGCCATCAGTGACCCCGACAGTAACTATGGCTACACCTTC; CDR3 protein: CAISDPDSNYGYTF
clone size: NA; D gene: TRBD2; CDR3 length: 13; V gene: TRBV7-6; J gene: TRBJ2-5; CDR3 DNA: TGTGCCATCGGGACTAGCGCAACAGAGACCCAGTACTTC; CDR3 protein: CAIGTSATETQYF
clone size: once; D gene: TRBD2; CDR3 length: 14; V gene: TRBV7-2; J gene: TRBJ2-7; CDR3 DNA: TGTGCCAGCAGCGAGGGACTACTCAGCTACGAGCAGTACTTC; CDR3 protein: CASSEGLLSYEQYF
clone size: once; D gene: NA; CDR3 length: 14; V gene: TRBV5-1; J gene: TRBJ2-5; CDR3 DNA: TGCGCCAGCAGCGACTCCGGGACGCGGGAGACCCAGTACTTC; CDR3 protein: CASSDSGTRETQYF
clone size: NA; D gene: NA; CDR3 length: 14; V gene: TRBV7-9; J gene: TRBJ2-5; CDR3 DNA: TGTGCCAGCAGCTCTGACAGCCACCAAGAGACCCAGTACTTC; CDR3 protein: CASSSDSHQETQYF
clone size: once; D gene: TRBD1; CDR3 length: 16; V gene: TRBV27; J gene: TRBJ1-5; CDR3 DNA: TGTGCCAGCAGAAATACAGGGGCTAAACGGGATCAGCCCCAGCATTTT; CDR3 protein: CASRNTGAKRDQPQHF
clone size: NA; D gene: TRBD2; CDR3 length: 15; V gene: TRBV10-3; J gene: TRBJ2-3; CDR3 DNA: TGTGCCATCAGTGGAAGCGGGAGGGCCGAGGATACGCAGTATTTT; CDR3 protein: CAISGSGRAEDTQYF
clone size: NA; D gene: NA; CDR3 length: 13; V gene: TRBV18; J gene: TRBJ1-4; CDR3 DNA: TGTGCCAGCTCACCTCAGGGGCGTGAAAAACTGTTTTTT; CDR3 protein: CASSPQGREKLFF
clone size: NA; D gene: TRBD1; CDR3 length: 15; V gene: TRBV18; J gene: TRBJ2-3; CDR3 DNA: TGTGCCAGCTCACCGGACAGGGGGCTCGCAGATACGCAGTATTTT; CDR3 protein: CASSPDRGLADTQYF
clone size: NA; D gene: TRBD1; CDR3 length: 14; V gene: TRBV6-6; J gene: TRBJ2-5; CDR3 DNA: TGTGCCAGCAGGAAGGGACAGGGGGAAGAGACCCAGTACTTC; CDR3 protein: CASRKGQGEETQYF
clone size: NA; D gene: NA; CDR3 length: 13; V gene: TRBV19; J gene: TRBJ1-3; CDR3 DNA: TGTGCCAGTAACAGGGCAGGGGTAAACACCATATATTTT; CDR3 protein: CASNRAGVNTIYF
clone size: once; D gene: NA; CDR3 length: 13; V gene: TRBV5-6; J gene: TRBJ2-7; CDR3 DNA: TGTGCCAGCAGCATGGACACCTCCTACGAGCAGTACTTC; CDR3 protein: CASSMDTSYEQYF
clone size: NA; D gene: NA; CDR3 length: 15; V gene: TRBV18; J gene: TRBJ1-2; CDR3 DNA: TGTGCCAGCTCACCAGGAACACCATCTAACTATGGCTACACCTTC; CDR3 protein: CASSPGTPSNYGYTF
clone size: NA; D gene: NA; CDR3 length: 15; V gene: TRBV6-1; J gene: TRBJ2-7; CDR3 DNA: TGTGCCAGCACCGAACCACAGTCGCTCGCGTACGAGCAGTACTTC; CDR3 protein: CASTEPQSLAYEQYF
clone size: NA; D gene: NA; CDR3 length: 17; V gene: TRBV28; J gene: TRBJ2-7; CDR3 DNA: TGTGCCAGCAGCTACGGACTGGGCTTTTCTATCTCCTACGAGCAGTACTTC; CDR3 protein: CASSYGLGFSISYEQYF
clone size: NA; D gene: NA; CDR3 length: 15; V gene: TRBV28; J gene: TRBJ1-3; CDR3 DNA: TGTGCCAGCAGTTTACGCGGTACGTTTGGAAACACCATATATTTT; CDR3 protein: CASSLRGTFGNTIYF
clone size: NA; D gene: NA; CDR3 length: 14; V gene: TRBV2; J gene: TRBJ1-2; CDR3 DNA: TGTGCCAGCAGTGAGGAGAGTAGCCTCTATGGCTACACCTTC; CDR3 protein: CASSEESSLYGYTF